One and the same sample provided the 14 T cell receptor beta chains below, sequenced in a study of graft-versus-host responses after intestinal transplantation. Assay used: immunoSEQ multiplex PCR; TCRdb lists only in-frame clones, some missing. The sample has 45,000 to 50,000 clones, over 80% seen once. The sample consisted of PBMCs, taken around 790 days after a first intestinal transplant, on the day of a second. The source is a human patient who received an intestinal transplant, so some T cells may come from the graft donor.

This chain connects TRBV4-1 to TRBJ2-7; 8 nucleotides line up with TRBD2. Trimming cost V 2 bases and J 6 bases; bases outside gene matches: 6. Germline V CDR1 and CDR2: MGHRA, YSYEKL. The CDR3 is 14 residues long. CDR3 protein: CASSQPGGPGEQYF. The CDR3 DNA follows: TGCGCCAGCAGCCAACCGGGGGGGCCGGGCGAGCAGTACTTC.

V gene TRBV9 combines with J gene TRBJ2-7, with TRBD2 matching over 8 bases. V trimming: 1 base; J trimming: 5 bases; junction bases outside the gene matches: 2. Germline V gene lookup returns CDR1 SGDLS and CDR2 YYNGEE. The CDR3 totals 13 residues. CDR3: CASSVSGRDEQYF. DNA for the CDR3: TGTGCCAGCAGCGTATCCGGGAGGGACGAGCAGTACTTC.

The CDR3 sequence is CASSNSLGNEQFF. In nucleotides, the CDR3 is TGCGCCAGCAGTAATTCTCTAGGCAATGAGCAGTTCTTC. This chain uses TRBV10-1 with TRBJ2-1; D is uncertain. The V end lost 5 bases, the J end lost 6 bases, and 11 bases lay between the germline ends. The CDR3 loop spans 13 amino acids. Germline values: CDR1 WNHNN, CDR2 SYGVQD (reference sequence).

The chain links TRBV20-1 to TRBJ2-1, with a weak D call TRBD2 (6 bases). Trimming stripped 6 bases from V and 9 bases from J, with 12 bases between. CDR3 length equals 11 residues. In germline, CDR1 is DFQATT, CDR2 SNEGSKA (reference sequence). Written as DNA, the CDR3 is TGCAGTGCCCGTAGCGGTACTGAGCAGTTCTTC. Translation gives CSARSGTEQFF.

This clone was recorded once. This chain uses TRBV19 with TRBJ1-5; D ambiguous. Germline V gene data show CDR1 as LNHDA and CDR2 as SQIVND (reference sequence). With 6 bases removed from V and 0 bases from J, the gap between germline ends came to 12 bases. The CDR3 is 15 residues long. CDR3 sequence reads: CASRSERYSNQPQHF. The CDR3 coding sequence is TGTGCCAGTAGGAGCGAGAGGTATAGCAATCAGCCCCAGCATTTT.

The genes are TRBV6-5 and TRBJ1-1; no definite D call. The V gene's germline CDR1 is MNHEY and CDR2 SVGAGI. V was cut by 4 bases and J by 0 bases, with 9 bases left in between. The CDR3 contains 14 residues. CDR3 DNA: TGTGCCAGCAGTTTATCGCCGATGAACACTGAAGCTTTCTTT. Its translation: CASSLSPMNTEAFF.

The CDR3 sequence is CASSEGTALPEQFF. DNA of the CDR3: TGTGCCAGCAGTGAGGGGACAGCTCTCCCTGAGCAGTTCTTC. V is TRBV2 and J is TRBJ2-1, with TRBD1 matching over 7 bases. The CDR3 consists of 14 residues. V gave up 3 bases and J gave up 9 bases; unmatched junction bases: 8. CDR1 and CDR2 (germline): SNHLY, FYNNEI.

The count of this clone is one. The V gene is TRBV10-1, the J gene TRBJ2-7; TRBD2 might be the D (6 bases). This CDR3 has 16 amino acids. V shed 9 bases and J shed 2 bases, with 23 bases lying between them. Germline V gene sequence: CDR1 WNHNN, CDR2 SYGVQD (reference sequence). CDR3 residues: CARGGAFRRVTYEQYF. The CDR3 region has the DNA TGCGCCAGGGGGGGAGCCTTCAGACGGGTAACCTACGAGCAGTACTTC.

In DNA form, the CDR3 reads TGTGCCAGCAGTTCTAACCATCGGCTGGGGCCTTTCTACAATGAGCAGTTCTTC. Its protein is CASSSNHRLGPFYNEQFF. V is TRBV27 and J is TRBJ2-1; weak D call: TRBD1 (5 bases). The V and J ends lost 4 bases and 3 bases respectively, with 22 bases between them. The CDR3 totals 18 residues. Germline assignment: CDR1 MNHEY and CDR2 SMNVEV (reference sequence).

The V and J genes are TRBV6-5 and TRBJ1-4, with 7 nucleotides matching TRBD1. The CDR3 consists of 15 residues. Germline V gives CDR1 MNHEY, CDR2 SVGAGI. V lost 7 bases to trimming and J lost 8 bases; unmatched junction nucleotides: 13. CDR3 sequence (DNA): TGTGCCAGCACCCCTTTCCCAGGGGGAGTAGAAAAACTGTTTTTT. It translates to CASTPFPGGVEKLFF.

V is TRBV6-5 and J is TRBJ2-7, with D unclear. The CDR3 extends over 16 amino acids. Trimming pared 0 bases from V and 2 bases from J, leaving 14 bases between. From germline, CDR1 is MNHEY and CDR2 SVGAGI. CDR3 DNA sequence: TGTGCCAGCAGTTACTCGTTTTCCGCGACCGCCTACGAGCAGTACTTC. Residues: CASSYSFSATAYEQYF.

CDR3 region: CASSLGLIYNEQFF. In DNA form, the CDR3 reads TGTGCCAGCAGCCTCGGACTCATTTACAATGAGCAGTTCTTC. The rearrangement joins TRBV7-2 to TRBJ2-1, with D tentatively TRBD2 (5 bases). The CDR3 has 14 amino acids. The V end lost 5 bases, the J end lost 4 bases, and 12 bases lay between the germline ends. Germline lookup yields CDR1 SGHTA and CDR2 FQGNSA.

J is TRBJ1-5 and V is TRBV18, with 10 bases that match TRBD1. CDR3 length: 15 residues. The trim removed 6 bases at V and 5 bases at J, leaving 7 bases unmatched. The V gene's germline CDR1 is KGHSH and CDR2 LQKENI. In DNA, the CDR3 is TGTGCCAGCTCGCCGGGACAGGGGTTAGATCAGCCCCAGCATTTT. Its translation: CASSPGQGLDQPQHF.

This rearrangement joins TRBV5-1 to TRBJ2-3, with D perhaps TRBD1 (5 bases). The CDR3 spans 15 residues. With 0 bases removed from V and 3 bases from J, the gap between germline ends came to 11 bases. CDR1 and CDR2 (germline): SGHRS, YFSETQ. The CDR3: CASSLVGQGTDTQYF. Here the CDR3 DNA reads TGCGCCAGCAGCTTGGTAGGACAAGGAACAGATACGCAGTATTTT.